Listed below are T cell receptor beta chains from one sample, sequenced in a study of T-cell reconstitution after alpha-beta-depleted transplantation in children. TCRdb called the PCR reads again in MiXCR, with one record for every CDR3 protein. The repertoire holds 250,000 to 400,000 distinct CDR3 sequences, with about a quarter as singletons. The source material was PBMCs, mostly from graft donor cells, sampled 180 days after TCRalphabeta/CD19-depleted stem cell transplant. Receptor source: a male patient between 5 and 17 years old who had a stem cell transplant for acute lymphoblastic leukemia, so the T cells may come from the graft donor. Both conserved end residues are trimmed from each CDR3. Each record gives: CDR3 protein, J gene, V gene.

CDR3 protein: ASGNRDRSYEQY
J gene: TRBJ2-7
V gene: TRBV11-1

CDR3 protein: SARETDYGYT
J gene: TRBJ1-2
V gene: TRBV20-1

CDR3 protein: SQSRDNYGYT
J gene: TRBJ1-2
V gene: TRBV29-1

CDR3 protein: ASSLRHMWPYNEQF
J gene: TRBJ2-1
V gene: TRBV5-1

CDR3 protein: ASSLGLAGDWAETQY
J gene: TRBJ2-5
V gene: TRBV5-1

CDR3 protein: AISESLGRGNYEQY
J gene: TRBJ2-7
V gene: TRBV10-3

CDR3 protein: ASSRRPSGSSGELF
J gene: TRBJ2-2
V gene: TRBV12-3/TRBV12-4

CDR3 protein: ASSLAESMEQF
J gene: TRBJ2-1
V gene: TRBV7-7

CDR3 protein: ASSLFEETQY
J gene: TRBJ2-5
V gene: TRBV5-1

CDR3 protein: ASSEGWVSGANVLT
J gene: TRBJ2-6
V gene: TRBV28

CDR3 protein: ASSFAGLAGAWDTQY
J gene: TRBJ2-3
V gene: TRBV7-2

CDR3 protein: ASSVSTDTQY
J gene: TRBJ2-3
V gene: TRBV9

CDR3 protein: ASSHLGRGYSYNEQF
J gene: TRBJ2-1
V gene: TRBV4-1

CDR3 protein: ASSLGQGFDEQF
J gene: TRBJ2-1
V gene: TRBV5-6

CDR3 protein: ASSYSYAGELF
J gene: TRBJ2-2
V gene: TRBV6-5

CDR3 protein: ASSRGRREGVTQY
J gene: TRBJ2-3
V gene: TRBV2

CDR3 protein: ASSYSTSGGTDTQY
J gene: TRBJ2-3
V gene: TRBV6-5

CDR3 protein: ASSSTGDKGDYEQY
J gene: TRBJ2-7
V gene: TRBV2

CDR3 protein: ASSLNGGRAFVEQF
J gene: TRBJ2-1
V gene: TRBV5-1

CDR3 protein: ASKPYGITDTQY
J gene: TRBJ2-3
V gene: TRBV19

CDR3 protein: ASSLSYLDRQGSSYEQY
J gene: TRBJ2-7
V gene: TRBV18

CDR3 protein: SARRAGELF
J gene: TRBJ2-2
V gene: TRBV29-1

CDR3 protein: ASSLFPTSNTEAF
J gene: TRBJ1-1
V gene: TRBV5-1

CDR3 protein: ASRGTGDGYT
J gene: TRBJ1-2
V gene: TRBV2

CDR3 protein: ASSIGIAPYLNEQF
J gene: TRBJ2-1
V gene: TRBV27

CDR3 protein: ASSSPGGHNSPLH
J gene: TRBJ1-6
V gene: TRBV7-6

CDR3 protein: ASSWDSTDTQY
J gene: TRBJ2-3
V gene: TRBV6-6

CDR3 protein: ASSLVPPSQGDTEAF
J gene: TRBJ1-1
V gene: TRBV7-2

CDR3 protein: ASSLSGNTIY
J gene: TRBJ1-3
V gene: TRBV7-9

CDR3 protein: ASSFGGARQPQH
J gene: TRBJ1-5
V gene: TRBV12-3/TRBV12-4

CDR3 protein: ASSQERLAGGGEQF
J gene: TRBJ2-1
V gene: TRBV4-1

CDR3 protein: ACSPSGASYNEQF
J gene: TRBJ2-1
V gene: TRBV6-2/TRBV6-3

CDR3 protein: ASCSNLWVAGDSYNEQF
J gene: TRBJ2-1
V gene: TRBV5-1

CDR3 protein: ASSQDGLNTEAF
J gene: TRBJ1-1
V gene: TRBV4-1

CDR3 protein: ASSSGGAEAF
J gene: TRBJ1-1
V gene: TRBV7-6

CDR3 protein: SVSDQPGVYNEQF
J gene: TRBJ2-1
V gene: TRBV29-1

CDR3 protein: AISEQLKPGYTDTQC
J gene: TRBJ2-3
V gene: TRBV10-3

CDR3 protein: ASSLFSGSTDTQY
J gene: TRBJ2-3
V gene: TRBV27

CDR3 protein: SAPGALTDTQY
J gene: TRBJ2-3
V gene: TRBV20-1

CDR3 protein: ASPPGGGYT
J gene: TRBJ1-2
V gene: TRBV12-1

CDR3 protein: ASSLLALSYNEQF
J gene: TRBJ2-1
V gene: TRBV7-9

CDR3 protein: SARAAASGKGSVETQY
J gene: TRBJ2-5
V gene: TRBV20-1

CDR3 protein: ASSLLGGASTDTQY
J gene: TRBJ2-3
V gene: TRBV7-8

CDR3 protein: ASSESGTGGSEQY
J gene: TRBJ2-7
V gene: TRBV25-1

CDR3 protein: ASSRGGTQY
J gene: TRBJ2-5
V gene: TRBV25-1

CDR3 protein: ASSPLAGGVGELF
J gene: TRBJ2-2
V gene: TRBV3-1

CDR3 protein: ASSQTTSVSYEQY
J gene: TRBJ2-7
V gene: TRBV4-2

CDR3 protein: ASGSKDSLNEKLF
J gene: TRBJ1-4
V gene: TRBV6-1

CDR3 protein: ASSLVAWPYEQY
J gene: TRBJ2-7
V gene: TRBV12-3/TRBV12-4

CDR3 protein: ASRRGGAIPWVGNTQY
J gene: TRBJ2-3
V gene: TRBV11-2

CDR3 protein: ASSQDQFGRRYNEQF
J gene: TRBJ2-1
V gene: TRBV14

CDR3 protein: ASSPLLQMNTEAF
J gene: TRBJ1-1
V gene: TRBV5-1

CDR3 protein: SAPPSGRAYNEQF
J gene: TRBJ2-1
V gene: TRBV20-1

CDR3 protein: ASSLGLAGGPDEQF
J gene: TRBJ2-1
V gene: TRBV5-1

CDR3 protein: ASSYLGLSGDGYT
J gene: TRBJ1-2
V gene: TRBV6-5

CDR3 protein: SARDLAGGPYEQY
J gene: TRBJ2-7
V gene: TRBV20-1

CDR3 protein: ASTPDSLTYEQY
J gene: TRBJ2-7
V gene: TRBV12-3/TRBV12-4

CDR3 protein: ASSPSHKRGELF
J gene: TRBJ2-2
V gene: TRBV28

CDR3 protein: SARPPGTGGIGEQY
J gene: TRBJ2-7
V gene: TRBV20-1

CDR3 protein: ASSRRQVYSYEQY
J gene: TRBJ2-7
V gene: TRBV7-8